Following are 23 T cell receptor beta chains from one sample sequenced in a study of CD8+CD57+ T cells in acquired aplastic anemia. Flow cytometry had shown expanded CD8+CD57+ cells in the patients chosen for sequencing. Genomic DNA, the template, was used for profiling of the TCR beta VDJ and CDR3. Via MiXCR, TCRdb re-called the reads, giving one row per CDR3 protein. The sample lists 120,000 or so distinct CDR3 sequences; about 43% were seen once. Sequencing used sorted CD4+, CD8+, or CD8+CD57+ T cells (not recorded which) from PBMCs. These receptors were taken from a human donor with aplastic anemia.

This clonotype was recorded at least ten times. The genes are TRBV20-1 and TRBJ2-1, with D possibly matching TRBD1 (5 bases). With 0 bases removed from V and 15 bases from J, the gap between germline ends came to 21 bases. There are 14 residues in the CDR3. Per the germline V gene, CDR1 is DFQATT and CDR2 is SNEGSKA (reference sequence). The CDR3 reads CSARDRRSGYESFF. The CDR3 region has the DNA TGCAGTGCTAGAGATCGACGATCAGGGTATGAGTCGTTCTTC.

The genes are TRBV19 and TRBJ1-1; 10 bases align to TRBD1. The germline V gene encodes CDR1 LNHDA and CDR2 SQIVND (reference sequence). J gave up 4 bases and V 11 bases, and 7 bases lay outside the gene matches. This CDR3 is built from 13 residues. For the CDR3, the DNA is TGTGCCTGGGCCCGGGACAGGGGCACTGAAGCTTTCTTT. It specifies CAWARDRGTEAFF.

This clonotype was seen ten or more times. The chain couples TRBV10-3 to TRBJ1-4, with no clear D. In germline, CDR1 is ENHRY, CDR2 SYGVKD. V lost 4 bases and J 6 bases, leaving 9 bases between the germline ends. This CDR3 region has 13 residues. CDR3 nucleotides: TGTGCCATCAGTGGGGAGGTGGATGAAAAACTGTTTTTT. It yields the protein CAISGEVDEKLFF.

This clonotype was observed a few times. The gene calls are TRBV29-1 and TRBJ1-1; D not certain. In germline, CDR1 is SQVTM, CDR2 ANQGSEA. Deletions cut 1 base from V and 4 bases from J, with 10 bases between. This CDR3 has 13 residues. CDR3: CSVEGISGTEAFF. The CDR3 DNA reads as TGCAGCGTTGAAGGCATAAGCGGCACTGAAGCTTTCTTT.

There are many counts of this clonotype. The chain combines TRBV4-1 with TRBJ1-5; D gene unclear. The CDR3 covers 12 residues. V lost 2 bases, J lost 9 bases, and 8 bases lay in between. Germline CDR1 is MGHRA and CDR2 is YSYEKL. CDR3 amino acids: CASSQIMGPQHF. The CDR3 DNA follows: TGCGCCAGCAGCCAAATCATGGGGCCCCAGCATTTT.

Many counts were recorded for this clonotype. This rearrangement joins TRBV9 to TRBJ2-3; the match to TRBD2 covers 8 bases. The CDR3 has 15 amino acids. V was clipped by 0 bases and J by 9 bases; unmatched bases: 9. CDR1 SGDLS and CDR2 YYNGEE come from the germline V gene. The DNA of the CDR3 is TGTGCCAGCAGCGTAGATAGCGGGGACTCTAAGACGCAGTATTTT. Protein product: CASSVDSGDSKTQYF.

A note on this clonotype: Since a much larger clone is just one base distant, this may be a read error. The chain employs TRBV11-1 and TRBJ1-6, with D possibly being TRBD1 (5 bases). The ends were cut back, 4 bases at V and 10 bases at J, with 23 bases in the middle. CDR1 is SGHAT and CDR2 is FQDESV in the germline V gene (reference sequence). This CDR3 comprises 17 residues. The CDR3 nucleotides are TGTGCCAGCAGCTCCCCCTTCGGGGGTCAGTCTGTGTCACCCCTCCACTTT. Protein sequence: CASSSPFGGQSVSPLHF. The full variable domain, completed using reference TRBV11-1 and TRBJ1-6, is EAEVAQSPRYKITEKSQAVAFWCDPISGHATLYWYRQILGQGPELLVQFQDESVVDDSQLPKDRFSAERLKGVDSTLKIQPAELGDSAMYLCASSSPFGGQSVSPLHFGNGTRLTVT.

This chain uses TRBV6-5 with TRBJ2-1, with D hard to call. CDR1 is MNHEY, CDR2 SVGAGI, per germline. V lost 0 bases, J lost 7 bases, and 10 bases lay in between. The CDR3 runs 14 residues. CDR3 nucleotide sequence: TGTGCCAGCAGTTACTCGAGCGAATCTAATGAGCAGTTCTTC. Its protein product is CASSYSSESNEQFF.

The CDR3 is CSVVAQNTEAFF. The CDR3 DNA follows: TGCAGCGTTGTAGCACAGAACACTGAAGCTTTCTTT. The rearrangement joins TRBV29-1 to TRBJ1-1; D unresolved. From germline, CDR1 is SQVTM and CDR2 ANQGSEA. V lost 4 bases to trimming and J lost 1 base, with 7 bases between them. The CDR3 covers 12 residues.

This clonotype was picked up many times. V gene TRBV27 combines with J gene TRBJ1-6; no definite D call. The CDR3 contains 14 residues. V gave up 10 bases and J gave up 8 bases, with 18 bases separating them. Looked up from germline, CDR1 is MNHEY and CDR2 is SMNVEV (reference sequence). CDR3 sequence reads: CATGSAGVDSPLHF. The CDR3 DNA reads as TGTGCCACGGGGAGTGCCGGAGTGGATTCACCCCTCCACTTT.

In its sample, this clonotype was seen once. This sequence joins TRBV24-1 and TRBJ1-4, with unresolved D. Germline CDR1 is KGHDR and CDR2 is SFDVKD. CDR3 size: 15 residues. Trimming shortened V by 5 bases and J by 8 bases, and 17 bases separated the two germline ends. Written as DNA, the CDR3 is TGTGCCACCAGTGCTGAGACCAAAGGCGAGGAAAAACTGTTTTTT. This sequence encodes CATSAETKGEEKLFF.

The chain carries TRBV15 and TRBJ1-5; D possibly corresponds to TRBD1 (6 bases). The ends were cut back, 3 bases at V and 4 bases at J, with 13 bases in the middle. The CDR3 sequence is 15 residues long. The germline V gene has CDR1 LNHNV and CDR2 YYDKDF (reference sequence). For the CDR3, the DNA is TGTGCCACCAGCAGTGCGAGGGGGACTAATCAGCCCCAGCATTTT. Protein product: CATSSARGTNQPQHF. The complete variable domain, with remaining parts taken from reference TRBV15 and TRBJ1-5, reads DAMVIQNPRYQVTQFGKPVTLSCSQTLNHNVMYWYQQKSSQAPKLLFHYYDKDFNNEADTPDNFQSRRPNTSFCFLDIRSPGLGDTAMYLCATSSARGTNQPQHFGDGTRLSIL.

This clonotype has just a few counts. The genes are TRBV20-1 and TRBJ1-2, with D maybe TRBD1 (6 bases). Trimming removed 4 bases from V and 5 bases from J, with 14 bases in between. The germline CDR1 and CDR2 sequences are DFQATT and SNEGSKA (reference sequence). This CDR3 has 13 amino acids. This CDR3 reads CSATNPQGYGYTF. CDR3 DNA sequence: TGCAGTGCTACCAACCCACAGGGATATGGCTACACCTTC.

The table lists this clonotype with a few counts. The rearrangement uses TRBV3-1 and TRBJ2-5; D not resolved. Germline V CDR1 and CDR2: LGHDT, YNNKEL (reference sequence). This CDR3 comprises 15 residues. Between the trimmed V and J ends, which lost 1 base and 9 bases, there was a span of 18 bases. The CDR3 sequence is CASSQGAAATQAQYF. DNA for the CDR3: TGTGCCAGCAGCCAAGGGGCCGCTGCCACCCAGGCCCAGTACTTC.

This clonotype was counted only a few times. The chain combines TRBV18 with TRBJ1-1; D is unclear. This CDR3 is 17 amino acids long. CDR1 and CDR2 from the germline V gene are KGHSH and LQKENI. V lost 0 bases, J lost 1 base, and 15 bases lay in between. The CDR3: CASSPPRAALANTEAFF. The CDR3 coding sequence is TGTGCCAGCTCACCACCGAGGGCAGCCCTGGCGAACACTGAAGCTTTCTTT.

This clonotype has at least ten counts. The chain combines TRBV5-1 with TRBJ1-1; D is possibly TRBD1 (5 bases). Trimming removed 1 base from V and 7 bases from J, with 11 bases in between. The CDR3 runs to 13 residues. From germline, CDR1 is SGHRS and CDR2 YFSETQ. CDR3 DNA: TGCGCCAGCAGCTTGAGGGTGGGGGGTGAAGCTTTCTTT. Encoded protein: CASSLRVGGEAFF.

This clonotype has just a few counts. This could be a read error, since a much larger clone is one nucleotide away. This chain links TRBV9 with TRBJ1-2, with TRBD1 matching 7 bases. This CDR3 region has 14 residues. Germline-derived CDR1 and CDR2 are SGDLS and YYNGEE. After removal of 4 bases from V and 2 bases from J, the junction contained 5 bases not matched to a gene. The CDR3 region is CASSLSTGNYGYTF. The CDR3 DNA sequence: TGTGCCAGCAGCCTTTCGACAGGGAACTATGGCTACACCTTC.

This clonotype showed up just a few times. The V gene is TRBV6-1, the J gene TRBJ2-4; TRBD1 aligns across 7 bases. Per the germline V gene, CDR1 is MNHNS and CDR2 is SASEGT. The ends lost 3 bases at V and 0 bases at J; junction bases unmatched: 8. This CDR3 is built from 17 residues. CDR3 loop: CASSDQDRFLAKNIQYF. In DNA, the CDR3 is TGTGCCAGCAGTGATCAGGACAGGTTCTTAGCCAAAAACATTCAGTACTTC.

This clonotype was recorded at least ten times. A junction end diverges from the germline sequence, so it may reflect a read error. The chain couples TRBV20-1 to TRBJ1-6; 11 positions agree with TRBD1. Germline V gene data show CDR1 as DFQATT and CDR2 as SNEGSKA (reference sequence). This CDR3 is 15 amino acids long. This CDR3 is CSARELGQGDSPLHF. CDR3 bases: TGCAGTGCAAGAGAATTGGGACAGGGGGACTCACCCCTCCACTTT.

A few counts support this clonotype. One base away lies a much larger clone, so this may be a sequencing read error. The final CDR3 position lacks the conserved phenylalanine or tryptophan, pointing to a likely read error. The chain links TRBV20-1 to TRBJ1-1, with a tentative D call TRBD1 (5 bases). This CDR3 has 13 amino acids. CDR1 is DFQATT, CDR2 SNEGSKA, per germline (reference sequence). V was pared by 5 bases and J by 4 bases, with 14 bases between. The CDR3 coding sequence is TGCAGTGCTCCGGGGACCGGAATCACTGAAGCTTTCCTT. The encoded protein is CSAPGTGITEAFL.

This clonotype was seen many times. This chain connects TRBV6-1 to TRBJ2-7; TRBD1 matches at 8 bases. Looked up from germline, CDR1 is MNHNS and CDR2 is SASEGT. V lost 6 bases, J lost 6 bases, and 4 bases stayed unmatched. The CDR3 has 12 residues. The CDR3 sequence is CASRSTGGEQYF. The CDR3 DNA reads TGTGCCAGCAGGTCAACAGGGGGCGAGCAGTACTTC.

This clonotype was seen a few times. The V call is TRBV5-4, the J call TRBJ2-5; D might be TRBD2 (6 bases). Trimming left V 4 bases short and J 5 bases short, with 18 bases between. Germline V lookup: CDR1 SGHNT, CDR2 YYREEE (reference sequence). The CDR3 runs to 15 residues. The CDR3 DNA sequence: TGTGCCAGCAGCCCCCAGTGGCGGGGCGGGGAGACCCAGTACTTC. Translated, it gives CASSPQWRGGETQYF.

The chain employs TRBV19 and TRBJ1-1, with D hard to call. V was cut by 5 bases and J by 3 bases, with 4 bases left in between. The CDR3 covers 11 residues. Looked up from germline, CDR1 is LNHDA and CDR2 is SQIVND (reference sequence). In DNA form, the CDR3 reads TGTGCCAGTAGTTTACACACTGAAGCTTTCTTT. This gives the protein CASSLHTEAFF.